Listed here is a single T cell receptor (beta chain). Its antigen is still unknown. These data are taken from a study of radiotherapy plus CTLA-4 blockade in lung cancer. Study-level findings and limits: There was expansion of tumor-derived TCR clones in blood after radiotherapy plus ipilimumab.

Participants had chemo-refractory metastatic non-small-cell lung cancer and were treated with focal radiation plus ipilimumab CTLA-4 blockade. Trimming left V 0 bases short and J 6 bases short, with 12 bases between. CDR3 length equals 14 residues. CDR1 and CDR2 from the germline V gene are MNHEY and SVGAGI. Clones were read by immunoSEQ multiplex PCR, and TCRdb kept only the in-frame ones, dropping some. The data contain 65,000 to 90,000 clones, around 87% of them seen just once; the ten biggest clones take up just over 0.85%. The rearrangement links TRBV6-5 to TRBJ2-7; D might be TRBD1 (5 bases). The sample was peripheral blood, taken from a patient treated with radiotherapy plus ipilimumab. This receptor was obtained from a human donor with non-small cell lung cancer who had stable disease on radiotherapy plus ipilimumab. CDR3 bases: TGTGCCAGCAGTTACTCGGAAGGACACGTCGAGCAGTACTTC. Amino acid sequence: CASSYSEGHVEQYF.